Listed below are T cell receptor beta chains from one sample, sequenced in a study of Graves' ophthalmopathy and Graves' hyperthyroidism. TCRdb reprocessed the multiplex PCR reads with MiXCR, giving one entry per CDR3 protein. The sample consists of approximately 700,000 distinct CDR3 sequences, about 40% of them appearing once. Sequencing input: peripheral blood. The source of these receptors is an adult man with Graves' ophthalmopathy. The CDR3 runs from the conserved cysteine through the conserved F or W. Fields, in order: J gene, V gene, clone size, D gene, CDR3 protein, CDR3 DNA. The D gene is left open where the match is weak. Only part of the rows carry a size: once, few, many, or a class if the clone is expanded.

>TRBJ1-2|TRBV13|few|-
CASSLVGGANYGYTF
TGTGCCAGCAGCTTAGTGGGAGGCGCTAACTATGGCTACACCTTC
>TRBJ1-3|TRBV7-9|-|-
CASSAEAGRRNTIYF
TGTGCCAGCAGCGCAGAGGCAGGGCGCAGGAACACCATATATTTT
>TRBJ2-7|TRBV7-9|-|TRBD1
CASSLARDRGYEQYF
TGTGCCAGCAGCTTAGCGCGGGACAGGGGGTACGAGCAGTACTTC
>TRBJ2-2|TRBV29-1|-|TRBD1
CSGGQGRVTGELFF
TGCAGCGGCGGACAGGGGAGAGTAACCGGGGAGCTGTTTTTT
>TRBJ1-4|TRBV29-1|-|-
CSVDDVRGLFF
TGCAGCGTTGACGATGTCAGGGGACTGTTTTTT
>TRBJ2-6|TRBV11-1|-|-
CASSTEGANVLTF
TGTGCCAGCAGCACAGAGGGGGCCAACGTCCTGACTTTC
>TRBJ1-4|TRBV20-1|-|-
CSARDGGSSNEKLFF
TGCAGCGCTAGGGATGGAGGGTCCTCTAATGAAAAACTGTTTTTT
>TRBJ2-5|TRBV20-1|many|-
CSAFPGTETQYF
TGCAGTGCTTTCCCAGGGACGGAGACCCAGTACTTC
>TRBJ2-3|TRBV7-2|-|-
CASSYQQDTDTQYF
TGTGCCAGCAGTTACCAACAGGACACAGATACGCAGTATTTT
>TRBJ1-6|TRBV6-5|many|-
CASSYSISSPLHF
TGTGCCAGCAGTTACTCGATTAGTTCACCCCTCCACTTT
>TRBJ2-5|TRBV29-1|many|-
CSVLFRLTQETQYF
TGCAGCGTTTTATTCAGGCTGACCCAAGAGACCCAGTACTTC
>TRBJ2-6|TRBV5-1|-|-
CASSLPLGQLPGANVLTF
TGCGCCAGCAGCTTGCCTCTCGGACAGCTGCCTGGGGCCAACGTCCTGACTTTC
>TRBJ1-1|TRBV2|-|-
CASSLPWTSGGTYNEAFF
TGTGCCAGCAGCTTACCCTGGACTAGCGGGGGGACCTACAATGAAGCTTTCTTT
>TRBJ1-1|TRBV19|-|-
CATTGYSDTEAFF
TGTGCCACAACAGGGTATAGTGACACTGAAGCTTTCTTT
>TRBJ1-6|TRBV4-1|few|TRBD1
CASSQDGTVHSPLHF
TGCGCCAGCAGCCAAGATGGGACAGTTCATTCACCCCTCCACTTT
>TRBJ2-5|TRBV9|many|-
CASSVGGRETQYF
TGTGCCAGCAGCGTAGGGGGGCGAGAGACCCAGTACTTC
>TRBJ1-5|TRBV7-9|-|TRBD1
CASSAAGTEGQPQHF
TGTGCCAGCAGCGCGGCCGGGACAGAGGGTCAGCCCCAGCATTTT
>TRBJ2-2|TRBV24-1|-|-
CATSDLSPGATVVTGELFF
TGTGCCACCAGTGATTTGTCCCCAGGAGCGACCGTTGTCACCGGGGAGCTGTTTTTT
>TRBJ1-3|TRBV20-1|many|-
CSASQPDSGNTIYF
TGCAGTGCTAGTCAGCCCGACTCTGGAAACACCATATATTTT
>TRBJ2-5|TRBV2|-|-
CASSLQFTGTQYF
TGTGCCAGCAGTCTACAATTTACCGGGACCCAGTACTTC
>TRBJ2-5|TRBV29-1|-|-
CSVGSGPTQYF
TGCAGCGTAGGATCGGGGCCGACCCAGTACTTC
>TRBJ2-1|TRBV25-1|-|TRBD2
CASSDRGLAGVVNEQFF
TGTGCCAGCAGTGACCGGGGACTAGCGGGAGTTGTCAATGAGCAGTTCTTC
>TRBJ2-7|TRBV7-9|-|-
CASSSTKQGIGTYEQYF
TGTGCCAGCAGCTCAACGAAGCAGGGGATAGGAACCTACGAGCAGTACTTC
>TRBJ2-6|TRBV2|-|TRBD1
CASTRTGGAIVGANVLTF
TGTGCCAGCACCCGGACAGGGGGGGCTATAGTTGGGGCCAACGTCCTGACTTTC
>TRBJ1-6|TRBV20-1|-|-
CSAPGAGDYNSPLHF
TGCAGTGCTCCCGGGGCAGGGGATTATAATTCACCCCTCCACTTT
>TRBJ1-2|TRBV7-9|once|-
CASREGQGDGYTF
TGTGCCAGCAGGGAAGGGCAGGGTGATGGCTACACCTTC
>TRBJ2-3|TRBV7-9|once|TRBD1
CASSHQWTGSETQYF
TGTGCCAGCAGCCACCAGTGGACAGGGAGTGAGACGCAGTATTTT
>TRBJ2-5|TRBV10-2|-|TRBD2
CASRSGTSGSETQYF
TGCGCCAGCAGATCCGGGACTAGCGGGAGTGAGACCCAGTACTTC
>TRBJ2-2|TRBV7-8|once|-
CASGLQGRGTGELFF
TGTGCCAGCGGCTTACAGGGAAGGGGCACCGGGGAGCTGTTTTTT
>TRBJ2-2|TRBV12-3/TRBV12-4|-|-
CASNDQRTPTGELFF
TGTGCCAGCAATGATCAGAGGACTCCGACCGGGGAGCTGTTTTTT
>TRBJ1-2|TRBV20-1|many|-
CSAHDRLNYGYTF
TGCAGTGCTCATGACAGGCTGAACTATGGCTACACCTTC
>TRBJ2-2|TRBV10-3|many|-
CAISEDENTGELFF
TGTGCCATCAGCGAGGACGAGAACACCGGGGAGCTGTTTTTT
>TRBJ1-2|TRBV5-6|many|-
CASSKYSYGYTF
TGTGCCAGCAGCAAGTACAGCTATGGCTACACCTTC
>TRBJ2-3|TRBV24-1|-|TRBD2
CATSDFVAGAADTQYF
TGTGCCACCAGTGATTTTGTTGCGGGAGCAGCAGATACGCAGTATTTT
>TRBJ2-7|TRBV4-1|-|-
CASSQAPPGASYEQYF
TGCGCCAGCAGCCAAGCCCCCCCCGGGGCGAGCTACGAGCAGTACTTC
>TRBJ2-5|TRBV5-8|many|-
CASSLGTSETQYF
TGTGCCAGCAGCTTGGGGACTTCAGAGACCCAGTACTTC
>TRBJ2-3|TRBV7-9|-|-
CASSLVGFTDTQYF
TGTGCCAGCAGCTTAGTGGGATTCACAGATACGCAGTATTTT
>TRBJ2-7|TRBV2|many|TRBD2
CASSPGTSPYEQYF
TGTGCCAGCAGTCCCGGGACTAGCCCCTACGAGCAGTACTTC
>TRBJ1-2|TRBV10-3|many|-
CASSRPVDYGYTF
TGTGCCAGCAGTCGGCCGGTGGACTATGGCTACACCTTC
>TRBJ2-7|TRBV6-5|-|-
CASSYSRESSYEQYF
TGTGCCAGCAGTTACTCGAGGGAGAGCTCCTACGAGCAGTACTTC
>TRBJ1-4|TRBV25-1|once|-
CASSLGGNVKLFF
TGTGCCAGCAGTTTGGGAGGGAACGTAAAACTGTTTTTT
>TRBJ2-6|TRBV20-1|few|TRBD1
CSARGRQGLHSGANVLTF
TGCAGTGCTAGAGGTAGACAGGGGTTACACTCTGGGGCCAACGTCCTGACTTTC
>TRBJ2-2|TRBV15|many|-
CATSSVAWDTGRSGELFF
TGTGCCACCAGCAGTGTCGCATGGGACACGGGCCGGTCCGGGGAGCTGTTTTTT
>TRBJ1-4|TRBV10-2|many|-
CASSESSGRLNEKLFF
TGCGCCAGCAGTGAGTCGTCGGGCAGGCTTAATGAAAAACTGTTTTTT
>TRBJ1-2|TRBV7-9|-|TRBD1
CASSLGQGTRGYTF
TGTGCCAGCAGCTTAGGACAGGGGACCAGGGGCTACACCTTC
>TRBJ2-2|TRBV20-1|many|-
CSAPGQNTGELFF
TGCAGTGCTCCCGGACAGAACACCGGGGAGCTGTTTTTT
>TRBJ1-5|TRBV6-6|many|-
CASSYGEGSNQPQHF
TGTGCCAGCAGTTACGGGGAGGGGAGCAATCAGCCCCAGCATTTT
>TRBJ1-2|TRBV20-1|-|TRBD1
CSASTGTGKGGYTF
TGCAGTGCTTCTACCGGGACAGGGAAGGGCGGCTACACCTTC
>TRBJ2-2|TRBV7-9|many|-
CASRFYTGINTGELFF
TGTGCCAGCAGATTCTATACCGGGATTAACACCGGGGAGCTGTTTTTT
>TRBJ1-5|TRBV27|-|TRBD1
CARRTGGNQPQHF
TGTGCCAGGCGGACAGGGGGCAATCAGCCCCAGCATTTT
>TRBJ2-3|TRBV15|-|-
CATSRDTAADAQYF
TGTGCCACCAGCAGAGATACAGCGGCAGATGCGCAGTATTTT
>TRBJ1-1|TRBV9|-|-
CASSVQGPAFF
TGTGCCAGCAGCGTCCAGGGGCCAGCTTTCTTT
>TRBJ2-3|TRBV10-3|many|-
CATQGQPRTDTQYF
TGTGCCACCCAAGGACAGCCCCGCACAGATACGCAGTATTTT
>TRBJ1-5|TRBV25-1|once|TRBD1
CASTWDRTDQPQHF
TGTGCCAGCACCTGGGACAGGACCGATCAGCCCCAGCATTTT
>TRBJ2-5|TRBV7-3|few|TRBD2
CASSQGGGYQETQYF
TGTGCCAGCAGCCAAGGCGGGGGGTACCAAGAGACCCAGTACTTC
>TRBJ1-1|TRBV20-1|many|TRBD1
CSASRQGGTEAFF
TGCAGTGCTAGTAGGCAGGGGGGCACTGAAGCTTTCTTT